This T cell receptor (beta chain) was sequenced during a study of Ad26.COV2.S vaccination and SARS-CoV-2 variants. Study-wide findings and caveats: Overall T cell responses may have been underestimated by the analyses of TCR breadth and depth.

The table came from immunoSEQ multiplex PCR; TCRdb's copy has only in-frame clones and leaves some out. The sample has some 240,000 clones, roughly 85% seen once. This clone appeared once. The antigen is not known. Germline lookup yields CDR1 SGHVS and CDR2 FQNEAQ. V was clipped by 5 bases and J by 4 bases; unmatched bases: 5. The CDR3 length is 14 residues. Treatment here: some 19 received Ad26.COV2.S at low or high dose, single or two shots; roughly five received placebo; per-sample allocation not given. Collection of the samples took place on day 63 after the first injection of vaccine or placebo. The vaccine delivered Wuhan-strain SARS-CoV-2 spike through an Ad26 vector.

This clonotype was sampled from a person between 18 and 65 years old who received the Ad26.COV2.S COVID-19 vaccine or a placebo. J is TRBJ1-5 and V is TRBV7-8; 7 bases line up with TRBD1. Sequenced here: peripheral blood, sampled in a trial of Ad26.COV2.S vaccine versus placebo. In nucleotides, the CDR3 is TGTGCCAGCAGCCTCGGACAGGCGAATCAGCCCCAGCATTTT. As protein: CASSLGQANQPQHF.